What follows are 2 T cell receptor beta chains derived from one specimen sequenced in a study of identical twins. TCRdb itself ran the 5' RACE reads through MiXCR, one entry per CDR3 protein. The table has a few hundred thousand distinct CDR3 sequences, roughly a quarter seen once. This sample was also put to use in a study of T cells expressing NK-cell markers.

Sequences were obtained from CD4+ T cells sorted from blood. All receptors derive from a woman between 18 and 29 years old in good health.

This clonotype was detected a few times. The J gene is TRBJ2-1, the V gene TRBV5-1; D is tentatively TRBD1 or TRBD2 (5 bases each). The germline gives CDR1 SGHRS, CDR2 YFSETQ. The length of the CDR3 is 15 residues. V dropped 3 bases and J dropped 6 bases, with 16 bases sitting between them. The CDR3 is CASSSPGTGANEQFF. The CDR3 DNA reads as TGCGCCAGCAGCTCGCCGGGGACCGGGGCCAATGAGCAGTTCTTC.

This clonotype was counted only a few times. This rearrangement joins TRBV7-9 to TRBJ2-1; 8 bases agree with TRBD2. This CDR3 is 15 amino acids long. The V gene's germline CDR1 is SEHNR and CDR2 FQNEAQ (reference sequence). Trimming removed 6 bases from V and 5 bases from J; junction bases left unmatched: 9. This CDR3 reads CASSPGGDLHNEQFF. The DNA of the CDR3 is TGTGCCAGCAGTCCGGGGGGGGACTTACACAATGAGCAGTTCTTC.